The 14 T cell receptor beta chains below all came from one sample that was sequenced in a study of cytotoxic CD8 clonotypes in ibrutinib-treated CLL. Produced via immunoSEQ multiplex PCR; TCRdb's table is partial and in-frame only. There are about 140,000 clones in the sample; 70% to 80% occur only once, and 25% to 35% lies in the top ten. This specimen was PBMCs, taken after 12 months of ibrutinib treatment. Receptor source: a human donor with chronic lymphocytic leukemia.

J is TRBJ1-2 and V is TRBV9, with unresolved D. The V and J ends lost 0 bases and 7 bases respectively, with 19 bases between them. Germline CDR1 and CDR2: SGDLS and YYNGEE. The length of the CDR3 is 16 residues. This CDR3 is CASSVGGPSGGSGYTF. The CDR3 bases are TGTGCCAGCAGCGTAGGAGGTCCCTCCGGCGGTAGTGGCTACACCTTC.

The genes are TRBV6-5 and TRBJ1-3, with unresolved D. The V end was cut by 5 bases, the J end by 4 bases, with 6 bases between. Germline V gene sequence: CDR1 MNHEY, CDR2 SVGAGI. The CDR3 runs 12 residues. CDR3 nucleotides: TGTGCCAGCAGTCGTCCCGGAAACACCATATATTTT. As protein: CASSRPGNTIYF.

The chain employs TRBV7-9 and TRBJ2-5; D gene uncertain. The V end lost 4 bases, the J end lost 5 bases, and 8 bases lay between the germline ends. From germline, CDR1 is SEHNR and CDR2 FQNEAQ (reference sequence). The CDR3 covers 12 residues. CDR3 coding DNA: TGTGCCAGCAGCTCAATCTTGGAGACCCAGTACTTC. Encoded protein: CASSSILETQYF.

The rearrangement links TRBV5-1 to TRBJ2-5, with 9 nucleotides matching TRBD1. Germline values: CDR1 SGHRS, CDR2 YFSETQ. This CDR3 has 14 residues. V shed 5 bases and J 2 bases; nucleotides not matched to a gene: 4. CDR3 in DNA: TGCGCCAGCAGGTGGGACAGGGCACAAGAGACCCAGTACTTC. Translation: CASRWDRAQETQYF. The complete variable domain, with remaining parts taken from reference TRBV5-1 and TRBJ2-5, reads KAGVTQTPRYLIKTRGQQVTLSCSPISGHRSVSWYQQTPGQGLQFLFEYFSETQRNKGNFPGRFSGRQFSNSRSEMNVSTLELGDSALYLCASRWDRAQETQYFGPGTRLLVL.

The chain uses TRBV27 and TRBJ2-7; D gene uncertain. Germline values: CDR1 MNHEY, CDR2 SMNVEV (reference sequence). V lost 5 bases, J lost 2 bases, and 10 bases lay in between. This CDR3 is built from 13 residues. The chain's CDR3 is CASSRQRTYEQYF. Written as DNA, the CDR3 is TGTGCCAGCAGTCGGCAGAGAACCTACGAGCAGTACTTC.

About this clone: This sample includes further DNA sequences coding for the same CDR3. V usage is TRBV7-2 and J usage is TRBJ2-7, with D tentatively TRBD2 (5 bases). Germline-derived CDR1 and CDR2 are SGHTA and FQGNSA. V dropped 5 bases and J dropped 3 bases, with 14 bases sitting between them. The CDR3 is 14 residues long. The DNA for the CDR3 is TGTGCCAGCAGCCCAGCGCCGGGATTCTACGAGCAGTACTTC. Amino acids: CASSPAPGFYEQYF.

The chain carries TRBV27 and TRBJ1-6, with 8 bases that match TRBD1. Germline V CDR1 and CDR2: MNHEY, SMNVEV (reference sequence). The CDR3 extends over 13 amino acids. V shed 7 bases and J 9 bases; nucleotides not matched to a gene: 5. The CDR3 bases are TGTGCCAGCAAGGACAGGGAGGGTTCACCCCTCCACTTT. Protein: CASKDREGSPLHF.

The chain's CDR3 is CASSGGLHRYEQFF. For the CDR3, the DNA is TGTGCCAGTAGTGGGGGACTACACCGCTATGAGCAGTTCTTC. The chain recombines TRBV19 with TRBJ2-1, with 7 bases lining up with TRBD2. V trimming: 5 bases; J trimming: 8 bases; junction bases outside the gene matches: 9. This CDR3 is 14 amino acids long. Germline V gives CDR1 LNHDA, CDR2 SQIVND (reference sequence).

The rearrangement uses TRBV9 and TRBJ2-2, with D possibly matching TRBD1 (5 bases). The CDR3 is 14 residues long. V was trimmed by 4 bases and J by 1 base, leaving 8 bases between them. Per germline, CDR1 SGDLS and CDR2 YYNGEE. The CDR3 DNA is TGTGCCAGCAGCTTCACAGGGAACACCGGGGAGCTGTTTTTT. The encoded protein is CASSFTGNTGELFF.

This chain links TRBV10-3 with TRBJ1-1, with D possibly matching TRBD1 (5 bases). Between the trimmed V and J ends, which lost 4 bases and 3 bases, there was a span of 15 bases. This CDR3 contains 15 residues. Germline V gene data show CDR1 as ENHRY and CDR2 as SYGVKD. The CDR3 nucleotides are TGTGCCATCAGTGCGACTATAGACAGAGACACTGAAGCTTTCTTT. This gives the protein CAISATIDRDTEAFF.

The chain links TRBV30 to TRBJ1-2; TRBD1 is a possible D gene (5 bases). This CDR3 has 16 amino acids. The V end lost 5 bases, the J end lost 2 bases, and 21 bases lay between the germline ends. From germline, CDR1 is GTSNPN and CDR2 SVGIG (reference sequence). This chain's CDR3 is CAWFLPQGYLNYGYTF. CDR3 nucleotide sequence: TGTGCCTGGTTCCTCCCTCAGGGCTACTTAAACTATGGCTACACCTTC.

The chain carries TRBV10-3 and TRBJ1-2; perhaps TRBD1 as D (6 bases). V was trimmed by 10 bases and J by 0 bases, leaving 12 bases between them. This CDR3 contains 13 residues. Germline V lookup: CDR1 ENHRY, CDR2 SYGVKD. CDR3 sequence: CASRTEANYGYTF. The CDR3, as DNA: TGTGCCAGCAGGACAGAAGCTAACTATGGCTACACCTTC.

This clone was seen only a few times. V and J are TRBV9 and TRBJ2-7, with 7 bases fitting TRBD2. In germline, CDR1 is SGDLS, CDR2 YYNGEE. The CDR3 is 14 residues long. The ends lost 2 bases at V and 0 bases at J; junction bases unmatched: 2. CDR3 region: CASSVLAASYEQYF. CDR3 in DNA: TGTGCCAGCAGCGTCCTAGCGGCCTCCTACGAGCAGTACTTC.

The CDR3 region has the DNA TGTGCCAGCTCCTCCGGGACCGACGCATTCTACGAGCAGTACTTC. Encoded protein: CASSSGTDAFYEQYF. The chain employs TRBV18 and TRBJ2-7, with D perhaps TRBD1 or TRBD2 (5 bases each). The CDR3 is 15 amino acids. Germline V CDR1 and CDR2: KGHSH, LQKENI. V was clipped by 6 bases and J by 3 bases, with 18 bases between them.